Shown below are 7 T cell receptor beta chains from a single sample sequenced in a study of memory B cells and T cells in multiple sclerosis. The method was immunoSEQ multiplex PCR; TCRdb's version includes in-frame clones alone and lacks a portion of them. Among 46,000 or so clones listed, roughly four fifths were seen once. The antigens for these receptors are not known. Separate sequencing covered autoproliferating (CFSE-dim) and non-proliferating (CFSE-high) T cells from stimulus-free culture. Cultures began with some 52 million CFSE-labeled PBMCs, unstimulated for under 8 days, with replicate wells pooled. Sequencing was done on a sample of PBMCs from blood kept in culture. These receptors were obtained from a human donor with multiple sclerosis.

The CDR3 spells CASSPLRGWDTGELFF. In DNA, the CDR3 is TGTGCCAGCAGCCCCCTAAGGGGGTGGGACACCGGGGAGCTGTTTTTT. The chain recombines TRBV7-8 with TRBJ2-2; TRBD1 is a possible D gene (6 bases). V lost 5 bases to trimming and J lost 3 bases, with 16 bases between them. Per germline, CDR1 SGHVS and CDR2 FQNEAQ. This CDR3 has 16 residues.

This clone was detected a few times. CDR3 in amino acids: CASSYADTQYF. The CDR3 nucleotides read TGTGCCAGCAGTTACGCAGATACGCAGTATTTT. The chain is built from TRBV6-5 and TRBJ2-3, with unresolved D. Trimming removed 2 bases from V and 4 bases from J, with 1 base in between. The CDR3 is made up of 11 amino acids. Germline V lookup: CDR1 MNHEY, CDR2 SVGAGI.

The CDR3 region is CASSLQVGRFNEQFF. In nucleotides, the CDR3 is TGTGCCAGCAGCTTACAGGTGGGCAGATTCAATGAGCAGTTCTTC. The chain links TRBV9 to TRBJ2-1; D possibly corresponds to TRBD1 (5 bases). Trimming pared 4 bases from V and 6 bases from J, leaving 17 bases between. The germline CDR1 and CDR2 sequences are SGDLS and YYNGEE. The CDR3 length is 15 residues.

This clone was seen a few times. The CDR3 region is CASSLSPNQPQHF. The CDR3 DNA reads as TGTGCCAGCAGCTTATCGCCAAATCAGCCCCAGCATTTT. This chain links TRBV7-6 with TRBJ1-5; D is unclear. Per germline, CDR1 SGHVS and CDR2 FNYEAQ. Trimming pared 2 bases from V and 4 bases from J, leaving 6 bases between. The CDR3 runs 13 residues.

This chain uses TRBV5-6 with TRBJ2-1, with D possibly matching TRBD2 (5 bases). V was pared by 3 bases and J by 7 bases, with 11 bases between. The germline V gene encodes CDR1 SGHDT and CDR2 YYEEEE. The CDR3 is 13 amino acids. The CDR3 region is CASSYSPGNEQFF. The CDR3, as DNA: TGTGCCAGCAGCTACTCTCCGGGGAATGAGCAGTTCTTC.

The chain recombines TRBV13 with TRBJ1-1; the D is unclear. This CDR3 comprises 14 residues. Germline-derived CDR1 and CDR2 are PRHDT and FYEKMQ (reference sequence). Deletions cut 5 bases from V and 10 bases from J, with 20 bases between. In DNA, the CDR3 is TGTGCCAGCAGCCTGAGCAGCTACATGACCCTAGCTTTCTTT. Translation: CASSLSSYMTLAFF.

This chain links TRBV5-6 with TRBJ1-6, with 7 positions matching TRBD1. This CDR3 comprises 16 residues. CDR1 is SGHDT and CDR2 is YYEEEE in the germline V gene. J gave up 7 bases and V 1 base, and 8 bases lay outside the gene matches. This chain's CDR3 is CASSLLRQGANSPLHF. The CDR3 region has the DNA TGTGCCAGCAGCTTGCTCCGACAGGGCGCAAATTCACCCCTCCACTTT. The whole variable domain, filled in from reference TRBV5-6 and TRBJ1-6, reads DAGVTQSPTHLIKTRGQQVTLRCSPKSGHDTVSWYQQALGQGPQFIFQYYEEEERQRGNFPDRFSGHQFPNYSSELNVNALLLGDSALYLCASSLLRQGANSPLHFGNGTRLTVT.